The TCR beta chain described here comes from a study of Ad26.COV2.S vaccination and SARS-CoV-2 variants (dated by TCRdb to the early 2020s). The study in broad terms: Donors in the vaccine arm were drawn from COV1001, a phase I-IIa trial of Ad26.COV2.S in healthy adults that was multicentre, randomized, double-blind and placebo-controlled. The specificity and breadth of SARS-CoV-2-reactive T cell receptors after Ad26.COV2.S vaccination were assessed by TCRbeta repertoire sequencing. The TCR-sequenced set comprised about 30 samples: some 19 Ad26.COV2.S vaccine recipients, 5 placebo recipients and 8 SARS-CoV-2 convalescent individuals. Ad26.COV2.S was given intramuscularly at 5x10^10 or 1x10^11 viral particles, as a single shot or as two shots 56 days apart. Participants in the trial were split at random into five groups of five each, receiving low-dose or high-dose Ad26.COV2.S once or twice, or else placebo on both occasions. Blinding of investigators to trial group allocation was maintained during experiments and outcome assessment.

With regard to this clone: Its antigen specificity is not known. No much larger clonotype is one base removed from it; base qualities were not supplied.

Broader findings and caveats from the paper: Vaccine and placebo recipients had similar non-spike TCR breadth, a finding consistent with the vaccine containing only spike. Ad26.COV2.S recipients had higher spike-specific TCR breadth than placebo recipients (P = 0.0014). The study was not powered for comparison of responses between vaccine doses or regimens. The authors noted that the TCR breadth and depth analyses may have underestimated total T cell responses. After vaccination, spike-specific CD8+ and CD4+ T cell responses were reported to show substantial breadth.

The immunoSEQ Assay was used to sequence TCRbeta CDR3 regions. After extraction, genomic DNA underwent amplification by bias-controlled multiplex PCR, followed by high-throughput sequencing. As for the original processing: To quantify the absolute abundance of every unique TCRbeta CDR3 region, sequences were collapsed and filtered. T cell fraction was estimated by normalizing TCRbeta template counts to usable DNA, which was measured by amplifying reference genes present in all nucleated cells. Repertoire TCRs were annotated as SARS-CoV-2-specific by exact matching of V gene, CDR3 amino acid sequence and J gene to a known reactive TCR set. MIRA supplied the reference SARS-CoV-2 TCR set, which was filtered for enrichment in COVID-19-positive ImmuneCODE repertoires so that public or cross-reactive TCRs were removed. Drawing on the MIRA antigens, annotated TCRs were analysed further at the level of specific ORF or position within ORF. Breadth was defined as the number of annotated unique rearrangements divided by the total number of unique productive rearrangements, and depth was defined as the summed frequency of the annotated unique rearrangements. TCR breadth was compared between groups using two-sided Wilcoxon rank-sum tests. In TCRdb, the immuneACCESS table is reduced to in-frame sequences with V and J assigned. These tables do not hold every clone; where another copy was compared, an unresolved V gene accounts for under half, and the others remain unexplained. The V and J calls and clone size were taken over from that table, and D and trimming were inferred from the DNA. Across this sample there are approximately 360,000 clones, with 83% seen only once. The ten largest make up about 7.4% of the sample.

This specimen's treatment or condition label, per the study, means: roughly 18 received Ad26.COV2.S at low or high dose, single or two shots; 5 received placebo; per-sample allocation not given. For vaccine and placebo recipients, the sequenced repertoires came from samples collected on day 63 after the first injection. Cohort 1b enrolled some 25 adults aged 18-55 years at a single site in Boston, USA, between 29 July and 7 August 2020. Ad26.COV2.S was a replication-incompetent adenovirus type 26 vector that expressed a prefusion-stabilized SARS-CoV-2 spike protein derived from the original Wuhan strain. Looking up the germline V gene yields CDR1 MNHEY and CDR2 SVGAGI. The CDR3 covers 15 residues, taking in both the cysteine and the phenylalanine. Only the CDR3 DNA is retained, 45 bases long and in frame from the first base. Trimming takes 2 bases from V and 6 bases from J, and the germline ends sit 16 bases apart.

The chain is made from TRBV6-5 and TRBJ1-2; TRBD1 is possibly the D segment (5 matching bases). The starting material was peripheral blood, obtained in a trial of Ad26.COV2.S vaccine versus placebo. This clonotype was obtained from a person between 18 and 65 years old who received the Ad26.COV2.S COVID-19 vaccine or a placebo. The CDR3 protein: CASSYLSQGKDGYTF. The nucleotides are TGTGCCAGCAGTTACCTTTCCCAGGGCAAGGATGGCTACACCTTC.